This T cell receptor (beta chain) was found in a study of response to subunit inactivated influenza vaccine. Germline CDR1 and CDR2: SQVTM and ANQGSEA. This CDR3 comprises 14 residues. V was cut by 4 bases and J by 0 bases, with 10 bases left in between. One entry per CDR3 protein, called by TCRdb with MiXCR from the RT-PCR reads. The sample includes about 500,000 distinct CDR3 sequences, approximately 15% of them seen just once. Study-wide findings and caveats: After each seasonal influenza vaccination, few new T cells are recruited, the authors suggested.

For this clonotype: No antigen is known for it.

The sequencing used CD4+ T cells sorted from PBMCs, collected roughly 24 months after vaccination. V usage is TRBV29-1 and J usage is TRBJ2-1; D remains unclear. This TCR was recovered from a man between 50 and 69 years old who received an inactivated influenza vaccine. CDR3 nucleotide sequence: TGCAGCGTTGTCTATGCGAGCTCCTACAATGAGCAGTTCTTC. Residues: CSVVYASSYNEQFF.